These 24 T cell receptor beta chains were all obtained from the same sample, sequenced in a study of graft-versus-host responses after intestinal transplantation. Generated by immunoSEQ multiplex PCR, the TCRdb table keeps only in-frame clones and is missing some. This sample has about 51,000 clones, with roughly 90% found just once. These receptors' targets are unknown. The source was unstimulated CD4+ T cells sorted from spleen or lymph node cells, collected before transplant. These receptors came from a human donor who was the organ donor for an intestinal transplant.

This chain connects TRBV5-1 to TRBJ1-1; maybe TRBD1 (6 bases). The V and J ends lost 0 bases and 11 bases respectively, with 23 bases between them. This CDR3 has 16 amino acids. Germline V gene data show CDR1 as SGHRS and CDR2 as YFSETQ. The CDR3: CASSLAQGAGRVSAFF. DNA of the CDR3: TGCGCCAGCAGCTTGGCACAGGGCGCGGGCAGGGTCTCGGCTTTCTTT.

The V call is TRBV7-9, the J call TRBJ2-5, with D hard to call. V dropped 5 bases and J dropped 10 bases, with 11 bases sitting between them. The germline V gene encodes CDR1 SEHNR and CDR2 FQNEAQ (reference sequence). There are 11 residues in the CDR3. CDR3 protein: CASSVFEDQYF. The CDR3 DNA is TGTGCCAGCAGCGTTTTTGAGGACCAGTACTTC.

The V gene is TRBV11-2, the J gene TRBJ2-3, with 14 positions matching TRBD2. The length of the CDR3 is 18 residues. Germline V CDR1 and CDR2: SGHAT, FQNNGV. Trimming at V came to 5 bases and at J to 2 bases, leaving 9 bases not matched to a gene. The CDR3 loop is CASSIGTSGRGITDTQYF. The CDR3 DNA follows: TGTGCCAGCAGCATAGGGACTAGCGGGAGAGGAATCACAGATACGCAGTATTTT.

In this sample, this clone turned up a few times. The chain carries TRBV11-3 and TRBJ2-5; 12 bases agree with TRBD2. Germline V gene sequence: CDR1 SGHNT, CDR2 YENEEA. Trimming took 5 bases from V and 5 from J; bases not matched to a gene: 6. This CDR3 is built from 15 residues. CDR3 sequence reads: CASSVRLAGVETQYF. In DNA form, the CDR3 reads TGTGCCAGCAGCGTACGACTAGCGGGAGTGGAGACCCAGTACTTC.

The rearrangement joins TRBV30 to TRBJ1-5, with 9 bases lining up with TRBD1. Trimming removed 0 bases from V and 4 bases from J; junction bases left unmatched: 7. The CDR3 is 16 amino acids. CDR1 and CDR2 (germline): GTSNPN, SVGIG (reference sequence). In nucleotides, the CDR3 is TGTGCCTGGAGTGTCGGGGGGACAGGGCTGAATCAGCCCCAGCATTTT. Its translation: CAWSVGGTGLNQPQHF.

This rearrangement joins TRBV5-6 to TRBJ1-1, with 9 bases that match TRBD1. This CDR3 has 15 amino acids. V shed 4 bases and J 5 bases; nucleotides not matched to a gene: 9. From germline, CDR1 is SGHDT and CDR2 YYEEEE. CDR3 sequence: CASSPLDRGGTEAFF. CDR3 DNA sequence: TGTGCCAGCAGCCCCTTGGACAGGGGAGGGACTGAAGCTTTCTTT. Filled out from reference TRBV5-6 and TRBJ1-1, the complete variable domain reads DAGVTQSPTHLIKTRGQQVTLRCSPKSGHDTVSWYQQALGQGPQFIFQYYEEEERQRGNFPDRFSGHQFPNYSSELNVNALLLGDSALYLCASSPLDRGGTEAFFGQGTRLTVV.

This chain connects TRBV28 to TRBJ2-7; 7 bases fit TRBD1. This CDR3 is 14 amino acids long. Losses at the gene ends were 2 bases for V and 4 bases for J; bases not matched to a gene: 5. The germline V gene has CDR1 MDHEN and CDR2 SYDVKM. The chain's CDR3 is CASSLVGGGYEQYF. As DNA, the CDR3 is TGTGCCAGCAGTTTAGTAGGGGGCGGGTACGAGCAGTACTTC.

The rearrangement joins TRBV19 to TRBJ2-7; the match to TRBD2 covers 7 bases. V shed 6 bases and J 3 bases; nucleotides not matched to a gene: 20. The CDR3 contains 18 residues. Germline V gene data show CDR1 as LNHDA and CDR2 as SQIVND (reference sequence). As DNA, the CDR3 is TGTGCCAGTAGCACCTCGGGAGTAGATCGCCGGGGGGACTACGAGCAGTACTTC. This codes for CASSTSGVDRRGDYEQYF.

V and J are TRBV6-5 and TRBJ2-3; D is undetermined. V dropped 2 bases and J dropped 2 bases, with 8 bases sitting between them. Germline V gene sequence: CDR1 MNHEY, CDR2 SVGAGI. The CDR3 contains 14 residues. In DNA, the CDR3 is TGTGCCAGCAGTTACCACAGCTCCACAGATACGCAGTATTTT. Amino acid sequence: CASSYHSSTDTQYF.

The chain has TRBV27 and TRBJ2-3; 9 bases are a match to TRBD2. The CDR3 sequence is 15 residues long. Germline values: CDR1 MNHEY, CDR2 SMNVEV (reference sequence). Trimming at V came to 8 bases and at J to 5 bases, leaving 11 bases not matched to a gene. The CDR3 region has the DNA TGTGCCAGCGGACCCACGCGACTAGCGGTAGATACGCAGTATTTT. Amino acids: CASGPTRLAVDTQYF.

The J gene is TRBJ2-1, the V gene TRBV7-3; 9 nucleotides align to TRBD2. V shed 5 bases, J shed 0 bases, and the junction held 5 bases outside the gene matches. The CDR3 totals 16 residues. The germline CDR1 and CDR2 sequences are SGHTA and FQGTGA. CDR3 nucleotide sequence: TGTGCCAGCAGCCAGGGTAGCGGGAGCTCCTACAATGAGCAGTTCTTC. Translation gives CASSQGSGSSYNEQFF.

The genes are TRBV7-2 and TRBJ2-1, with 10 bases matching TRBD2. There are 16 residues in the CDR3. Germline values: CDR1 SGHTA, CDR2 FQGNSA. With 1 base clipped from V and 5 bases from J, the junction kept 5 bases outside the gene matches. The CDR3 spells CASSLVFLAGDNEQFF. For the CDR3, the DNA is TGTGCCAGCAGCTTAGTATTCCTAGCGGGAGACAATGAGCAGTTCTTC.

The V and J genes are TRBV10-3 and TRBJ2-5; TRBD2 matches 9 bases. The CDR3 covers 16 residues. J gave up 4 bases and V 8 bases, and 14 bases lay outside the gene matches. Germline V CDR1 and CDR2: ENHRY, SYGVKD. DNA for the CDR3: TGTGCCATCTCTAGCGGGGACGAGGGTCGGTCAGAGACCCAGTACTTC. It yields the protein CAISSGDEGRSETQYF.

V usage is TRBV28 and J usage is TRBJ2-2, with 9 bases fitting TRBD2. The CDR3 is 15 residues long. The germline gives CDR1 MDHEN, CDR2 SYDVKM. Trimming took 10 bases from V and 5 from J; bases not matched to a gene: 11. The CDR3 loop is CATCLAGEGTGELFF. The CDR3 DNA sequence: TGTGCCACCTGCTTAGCGGGGGAGGGGACCGGGGAGCTGTTTTTT.

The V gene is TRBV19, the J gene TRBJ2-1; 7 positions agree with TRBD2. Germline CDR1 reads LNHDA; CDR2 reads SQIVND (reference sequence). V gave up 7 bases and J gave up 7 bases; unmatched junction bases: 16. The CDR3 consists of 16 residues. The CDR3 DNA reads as TGTGCCAGTATTAGTGGGAGCGGGATCGGGGTTAATGAGCAGTTCTTC. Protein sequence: CASISGSGIGVNEQFF.

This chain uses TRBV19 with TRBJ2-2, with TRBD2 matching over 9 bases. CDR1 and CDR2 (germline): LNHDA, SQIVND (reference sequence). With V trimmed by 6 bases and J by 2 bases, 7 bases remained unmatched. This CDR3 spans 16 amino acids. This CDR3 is CASRMTSGGNTGELFF. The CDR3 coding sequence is TGTGCCAGTAGGATGACTAGCGGAGGTAACACCGGGGAGCTGTTTTTT.

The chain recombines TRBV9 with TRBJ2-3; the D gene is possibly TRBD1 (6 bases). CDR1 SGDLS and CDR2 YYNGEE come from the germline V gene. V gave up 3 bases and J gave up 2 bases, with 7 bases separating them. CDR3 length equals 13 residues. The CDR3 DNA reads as TGTGCCAGCAGCGCGGGACACACAGATACGCAGTATTTT. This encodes CASSAGHTDTQYF.

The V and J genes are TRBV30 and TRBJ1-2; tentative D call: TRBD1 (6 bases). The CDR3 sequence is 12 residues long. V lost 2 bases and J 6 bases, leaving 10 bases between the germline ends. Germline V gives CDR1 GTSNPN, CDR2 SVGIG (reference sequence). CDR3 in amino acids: CAWSLGAHGYTF. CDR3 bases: TGTGCCTGGAGTTTGGGGGCGCATGGCTACACCTTC. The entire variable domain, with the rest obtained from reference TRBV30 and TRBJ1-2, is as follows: SQTIHQWPATLVQPVGSPLSLECTVEGTSNPNLYWYRQAAGRGLQLLFYSVGIGQISSEVPQNLSASRPQDRQFILSSKKLLLSDSGFYLCAWSLGAHGYTFGSGTRLTVV.

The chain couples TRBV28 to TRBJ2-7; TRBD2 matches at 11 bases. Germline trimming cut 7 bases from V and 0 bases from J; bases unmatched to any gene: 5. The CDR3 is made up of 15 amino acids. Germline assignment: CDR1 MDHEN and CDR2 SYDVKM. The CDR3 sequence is CASTWGTSGSYEQYF. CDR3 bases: TGTGCCAGCACTTGGGGGACTAGCGGCTCCTACGAGCAGTACTTC.

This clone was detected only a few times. This chain's CDR3 is CASSDVGLADYEQYF. DNA of the CDR3: TGTGCCAGCAGTGACGTAGGACTAGCGGACTACGAGCAGTACTTC. The chain has TRBV2 and TRBJ2-7; 10 bases are a match to TRBD2. CDR3 length: 15 amino acids. CDR1 and CDR2 (germline): SNHLY, FYNNEI. Germline trimming cut 3 bases from V and 3 bases from J; bases unmatched to any gene: 5. Full variable domain (rest looked up from reference TRBV2 and TRBJ2-7): EPEVTQTPSHQVTQMGQEVILRCVPISNHLYFYWYRQILGQKVEFLVSFYNNEISEKSEIFDDQFSVERPDGSNFTLKIRSTKLEDSAMYFCASSDVGLADYEQYFGPGTRLTVT.

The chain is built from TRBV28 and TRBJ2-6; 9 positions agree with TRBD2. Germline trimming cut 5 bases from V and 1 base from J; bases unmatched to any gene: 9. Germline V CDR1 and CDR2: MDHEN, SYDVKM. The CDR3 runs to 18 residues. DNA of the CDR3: TGTGCCAGCAGTACCTCGACTAGCGGCTTTTCTGGGGCCAACGTCCTGACTTTC. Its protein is CASSTSTSGFSGANVLTF. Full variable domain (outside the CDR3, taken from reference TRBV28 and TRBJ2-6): DVKVTQSSRYLVKRTGEKVFLECVQDMDHENMFWYRQDPGLGLRLIYFSYDVKMKEKGDIPEGYSVSREKKERFSLILESASTNQTSMYLCASSTSTSGFSGANVLTFGAGSRLTVL.

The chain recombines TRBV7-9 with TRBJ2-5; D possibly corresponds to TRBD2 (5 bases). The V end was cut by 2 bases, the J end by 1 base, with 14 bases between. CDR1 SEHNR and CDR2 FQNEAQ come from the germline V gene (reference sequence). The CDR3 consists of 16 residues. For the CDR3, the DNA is TGTGCCAGCAGCTTAATGGGTCGGGGTCTCCAAGAGACCCAGTACTTC. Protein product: CASSLMGRGLQETQYF.

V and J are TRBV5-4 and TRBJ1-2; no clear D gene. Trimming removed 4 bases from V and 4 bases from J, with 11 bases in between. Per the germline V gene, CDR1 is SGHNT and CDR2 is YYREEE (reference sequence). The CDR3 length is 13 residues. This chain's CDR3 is CASSTDGSYGYTF. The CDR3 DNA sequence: TGTGCCAGCAGCACAGACGGTTCCTATGGCTACACCTTC.

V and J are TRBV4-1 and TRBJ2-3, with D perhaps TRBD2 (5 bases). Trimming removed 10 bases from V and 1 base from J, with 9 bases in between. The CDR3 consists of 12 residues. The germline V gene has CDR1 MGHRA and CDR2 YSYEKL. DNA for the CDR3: TGCGCCACGCAGGAGGGCACAGATACGCAGTATTTT. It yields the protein CATQEGTDTQYF.